This TCR beta chain was documented in a study of CD8+ T cells in alopecia areata. In the study overall: Dosing with tofacitinib proceeded for 6 to 18 months, followed by 6 months off drug.

The sample's treatment: oral pan-JAK inhibitor, 5-10 mg twice daily. With respect to this clone: What it binds is unknown.

General study findings and limits: Both scalp clonality and the expanded CD8+ clones among the top 100 showed a significant decrease with tofacitinib. On tofacitinib, scalp and blood still held many of the expanded lesional clones. Greater clonality was observed in lesional scalp samples, especially alopecia totalis/universalis, versus normal scalp.

The CDR3 runs to 17 residues. V shed 5 bases and J 0 bases; nucleotides not matched to a gene: 6. Germline CDR1 is LGHNT and CDR2 is FRNRAP. In each case, RNA was isolated and then reverse transcribed into cDNA as the sequencing template. Method: immunoSEQ multiplex PCR; TCRdb's copy keeps in-frame clones and lacks some. The sample yields about 280,000 clones, over 45% seen once. The source material was CD4+ T cells sorted from blood, sampled at week 24, from a patient treated with tofacitinib. The TCR comes from a human donor with alopecia areata. The V gene is TRBV12-5, the J gene TRBJ2-3, with 12 bases aligning to TRBD2. The CDR3 DNA reads TGTGCTAGTGGTCTTCGGACTAGCGGGGCTAGCACAGATACGCAGTATTTT. Its translation: CASGLRTSGASTDTQYF.